This T cell receptor beta chain emerged from a study of identical twins. The study's findings and limits: Donors were not followed over many years; analysis was cross-sectional. For cord blood, abundant beta clonotypes had fewer insertions, unlike memory repertoires, which showed none. In beta out-of-frame sequences, the excess sharing between twins was weaker.

All donors were healthy Caucasians. Germline lookup yields CDR1 DFQATT and CDR2 SNEGSKA (reference sequence). The CDR3 sequence is 15 residues long. The J segment lost 4 bases and the V segment lost 6 bases, leaving 13 bases of the junction unmatched. A single record per CDR3 protein comes from TCRdb applying MiXCR to the 5' RACE reads. Among some 710,000 distinct CDR3 sequences listed, 5.5% to 7.5% were seen once. Only a few counts were recorded for this clonotype. Its antigen remains unidentified. The chain links TRBV20-1 to TRBJ2-7; 9 bases are a match to TRBD2. The sequence derives from a man between 18 and 35 years old in good health. Sequenced material: naive T cells sorted from blood. CDR3 nucleotide sequence: TGCAGTGCACGTAGCGGGAGTGAAGATTGGTACGAGCAGTACTTC. Translating gives CSARSGSEDWYEQYF.